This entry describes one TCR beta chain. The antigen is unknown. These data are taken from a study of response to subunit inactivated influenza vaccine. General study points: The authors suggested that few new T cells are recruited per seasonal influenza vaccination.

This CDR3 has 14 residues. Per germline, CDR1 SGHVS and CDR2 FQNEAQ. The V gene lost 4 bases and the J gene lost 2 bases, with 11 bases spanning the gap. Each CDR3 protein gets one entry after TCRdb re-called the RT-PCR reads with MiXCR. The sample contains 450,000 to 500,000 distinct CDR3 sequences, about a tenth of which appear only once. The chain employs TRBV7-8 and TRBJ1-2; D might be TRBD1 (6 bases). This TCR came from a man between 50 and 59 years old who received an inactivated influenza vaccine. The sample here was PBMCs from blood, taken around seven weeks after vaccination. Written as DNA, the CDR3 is TGTGCCAGCAGCTCGAAGACAGGAAACTATGGCTACACCTTC. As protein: CASSSKTGNYGYTF. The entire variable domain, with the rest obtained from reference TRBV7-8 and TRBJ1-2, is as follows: GAGVSQSPRYKVAKRGQDVALRCDPISGHVSLFWYQQALGQGPEFLTYFQNEAQLDKSGLPSDRFFAERPEGSVSTLKIQRTQQEDSAVYLCASSSKTGNYGYTFGSGTRLTVV.